This TCR beta chain stems from a study of patients and donors after allogeneic stem cell transplantation. TCRdb redid the calling of the RT-PCR reads with MiXCR, one entry per CDR3 protein. The table shows 800,000 to 1,000,000 distinct CDR3 sequences, with more than 15% occurring only once. Sequencing input: blood, either unsorted or a sorted T cell fraction (not recorded which). This clonotype was sampled from a human donor who was either an allogeneic HSCT recipient or a stem cell or donor lymphocyte infusion donor (not recorded which). It is not recorded whose cells these are; they may come from a transplant donor.

For the CDR3, the DNA is TGTGCCAGCAGCCAAGGGGCAACTAGCGGCGAGCAGTACTTC. Translated: CASSQGATSGEQYF. The chain employs TRBV4-2 and TRBJ2-7, with TRBD2 identical over 8 bases. The V gene's germline CDR1 is LGHNA and CDR2 YNFKEQ. V lost 1 base to trimming and J lost 6 bases; unmatched junction nucleotides: 5. This CDR3 is 14 amino acids long.